This TCR beta chain comes out of a study of shared clonotypes between healthy human individuals. Some 27,000 T cell genomes, or 200 ng DNA, went into the sorted-subset replicate PCRs. Method: immunoSEQ multiplex PCR; TCRdb's copy keeps in-frame clones and lacks some. This table holds some 2,100,000 clones, roughly 91% found once. This CDR3 region has 11 residues. Trimming took off 9 bases at V and 6 bases at J, with 10 bases between the two ends. CDR1 is LNHNV, CDR2 YYDKDF, per germline (reference sequence). The naive CD8 subset, CD45RO-negative cells positively selected for CCR7, excluded terminally differentiated effector memory CD45RA+ cells.

The V and J genes are TRBV15 and TRBJ2-3; a weak D match, TRBD2 (6 bases). The sample comprised naive CD8+ T cells from PBMCs. This clonotype was obtained from a man younger than 35 in good health. Some clones in this sample may be carry-over from other donors' samples. As DNA, the CDR3 is TGTGCCACTAAAGGGAGGGATACGCAGTATTTT. Protein product: CATKGRDTQYF.